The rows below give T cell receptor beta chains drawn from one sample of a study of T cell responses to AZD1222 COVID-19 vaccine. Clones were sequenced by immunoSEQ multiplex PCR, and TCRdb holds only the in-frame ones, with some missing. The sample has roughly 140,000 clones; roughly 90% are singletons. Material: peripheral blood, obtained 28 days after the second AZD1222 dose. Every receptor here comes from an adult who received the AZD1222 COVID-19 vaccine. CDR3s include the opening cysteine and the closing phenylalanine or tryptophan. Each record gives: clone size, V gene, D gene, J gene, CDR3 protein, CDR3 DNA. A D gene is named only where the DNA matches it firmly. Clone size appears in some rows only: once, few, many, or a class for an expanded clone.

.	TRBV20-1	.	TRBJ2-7	CSASVGGTRYEQYF	TGCAGTGCTAGTGTCGGGGGAACCCGCTACGAGCAGTACTTC
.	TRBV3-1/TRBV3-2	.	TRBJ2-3	CASSPNSGAPDTQYF	TGTGCCAGCAGCCCTAACTCGGGGGCCCCAGATACGCAGTATTTT
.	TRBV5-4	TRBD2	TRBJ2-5	CASSPPPGTNLQETQYF	TGTGCCAGCAGCCCCCCCCCAGGGACTAACCTTCAAGAGACCCAGTACTTC
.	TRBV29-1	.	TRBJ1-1	CSGGDAEAFF	TGCAGCGGGGGGGACGCTGAAGCTTTCTTT
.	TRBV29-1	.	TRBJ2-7	CSVEIYGYEQYF	TGCAGCGTTGAAATATACGGCTACGAGCAGTACTTC
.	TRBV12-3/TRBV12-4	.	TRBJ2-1	CASSLLHNEQFF	TGTGCCAGCAGTTTATTACACAATGAGCAGTTCTTC
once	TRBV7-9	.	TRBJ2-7	CASSLGSHYEQYF	TGTGCCAGCAGTTTAGGTAGCCACTACGAGCAGTACTTC
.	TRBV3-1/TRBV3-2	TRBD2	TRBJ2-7	CASSSGLADYYEQYF	TGTGCCAGCAGCTCGGGACTAGCGGATTACTACGAGCAGTACTTC
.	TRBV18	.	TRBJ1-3	CASSLSQGRSGNTIYF	TGTGCCAGCTCACTATCACAGGGTCGGTCTGGAAACACCATATATTTT
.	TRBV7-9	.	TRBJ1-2	CASSLDHGIYGYTF	TGTGCCAGCAGCTTAGATCACGGGATCTATGGCTACACCTTC
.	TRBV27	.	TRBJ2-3	CASNGADTQYF	TGTGCCAGCAACGGCGCCGATACGCAGTATTTT
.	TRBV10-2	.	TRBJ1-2	CASSESYYGYTF	TGCGCCAGCAGTGAGTCCTACTATGGCTACACCTTC
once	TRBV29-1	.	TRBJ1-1	CSVEENTEAFF	TGCAGCGTTGAGGAGAACACTGAAGCTTTCTTT
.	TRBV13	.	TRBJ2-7	CASSLAYEQYF	TGTGCCAGCAGCTTAGCCTACGAGCAGTACTTC
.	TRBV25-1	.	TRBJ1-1	CASSEEVNTEAFF	TGTGCCAGCAGTGAGGAGGTTAACACTGAAGCTTTCTTT
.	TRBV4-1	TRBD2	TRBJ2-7	CASSQLAGSYEQYF	TGCGCCAGCAGCCAATTAGCGGGAAGCTACGAGCAGTACTTC
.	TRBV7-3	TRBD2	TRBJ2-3	CASSPTSVRSDTQYF	TGTGCCAGCAGCCCGACTAGCGTTCGTTCAGATACGCAGTATTTT
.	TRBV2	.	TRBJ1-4	CASRSEIVKLFF	TGTGCCAGCAGGTCTGAAATCGTAAAACTGTTTTTT
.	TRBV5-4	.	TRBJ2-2	CASRRAGANTGELFF	TGTGCCAGCAGACGAGCGGGTGCGAACACCGGGGAGCTGTTTTTT
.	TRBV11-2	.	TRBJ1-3	CASSLGLARRSSGNTIYF	TGTGCCAGCAGCTTAGGCTTGGCCCGCCGCTCCTCTGGAAACACCATATATTTT
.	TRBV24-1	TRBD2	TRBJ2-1	CATGSLRESLGNEQFF	TGTGCCACCGGGAGTCTGCGGGAGAGTCTCGGCAATGAGCAGTTCTTC
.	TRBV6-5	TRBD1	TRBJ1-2	CASLARGQGHYGYTF	TGTGCCAGCCTGGCGCGTGGACAGGGACACTATGGCTACACCTTC
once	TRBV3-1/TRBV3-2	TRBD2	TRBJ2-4	CASSQSGSRNIQYF	TGTGCCAGCAGCCAAAGCGGGAGTCGGAACATTCAGTACTTC
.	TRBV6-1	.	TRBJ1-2	CASSEVEGADGYTF	TGTGCCAGCAGTGAAGTCGAAGGAGCAGATGGCTACACCTTC
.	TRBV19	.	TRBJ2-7	CASSIQGGTYEQYF	TGTGCCAGTAGTATTCAGGGTGGGACCTACGAGCAGTACTTC
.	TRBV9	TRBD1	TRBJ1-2	CASTDGQVYGYTF	TGTGCCAGCACCGATGGACAGGTCTATGGCTACACCTTC